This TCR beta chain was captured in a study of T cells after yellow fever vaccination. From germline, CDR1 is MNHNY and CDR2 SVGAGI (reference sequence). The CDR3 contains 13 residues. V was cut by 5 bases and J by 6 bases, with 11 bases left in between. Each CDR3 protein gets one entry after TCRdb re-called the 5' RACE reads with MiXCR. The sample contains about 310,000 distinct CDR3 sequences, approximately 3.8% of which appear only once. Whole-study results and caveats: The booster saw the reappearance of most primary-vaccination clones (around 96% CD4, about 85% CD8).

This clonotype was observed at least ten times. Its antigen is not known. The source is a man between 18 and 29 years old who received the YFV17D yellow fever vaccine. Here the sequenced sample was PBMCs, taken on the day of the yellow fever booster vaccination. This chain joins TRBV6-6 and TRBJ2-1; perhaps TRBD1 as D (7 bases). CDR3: CASSGGTANEQFF. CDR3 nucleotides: TGTGCCAGCAGTGGCGGGACAGCCAATGAGCAGTTCTTC.